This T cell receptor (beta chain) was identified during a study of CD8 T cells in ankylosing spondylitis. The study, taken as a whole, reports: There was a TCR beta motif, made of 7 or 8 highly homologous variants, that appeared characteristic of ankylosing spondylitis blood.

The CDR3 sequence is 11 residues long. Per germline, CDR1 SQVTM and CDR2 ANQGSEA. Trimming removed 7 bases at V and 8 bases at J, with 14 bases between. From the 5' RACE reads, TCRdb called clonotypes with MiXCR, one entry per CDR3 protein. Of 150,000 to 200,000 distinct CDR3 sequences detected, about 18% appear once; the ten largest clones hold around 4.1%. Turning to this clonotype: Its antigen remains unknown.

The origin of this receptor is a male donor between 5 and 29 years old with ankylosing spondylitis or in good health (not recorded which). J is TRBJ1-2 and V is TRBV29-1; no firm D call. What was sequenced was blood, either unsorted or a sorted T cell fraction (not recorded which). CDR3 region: CSAEQGIGYTF. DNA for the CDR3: TGCAGCGCCGAACAAGGAATCGGCTACACCTTC.